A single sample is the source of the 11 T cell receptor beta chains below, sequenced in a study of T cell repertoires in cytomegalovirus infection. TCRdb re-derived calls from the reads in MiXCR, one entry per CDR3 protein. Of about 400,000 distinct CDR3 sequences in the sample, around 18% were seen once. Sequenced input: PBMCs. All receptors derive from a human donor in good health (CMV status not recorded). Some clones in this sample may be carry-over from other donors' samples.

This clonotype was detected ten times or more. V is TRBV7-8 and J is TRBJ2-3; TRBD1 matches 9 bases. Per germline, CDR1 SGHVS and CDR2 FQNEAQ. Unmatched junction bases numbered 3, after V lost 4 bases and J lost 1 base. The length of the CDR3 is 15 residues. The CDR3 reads CASSWDRDRTDTQYF. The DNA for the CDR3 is TGTGCCAGCAGCTGGGACAGGGACCGCACAGATACGCAGTATTTT.

The CDR3 DNA is TGCGCCAGCAGGTGGGGGGCCTACACCTTC. Its translation: CASRWGAYTF. The chain uses TRBV4-1 and TRBJ1-2, with D perhaps matching TRBD1 (6 bases). Between the trimmed V and J ends, which lost 6 bases and 10 bases, there was a span of 9 bases. This CDR3 has 10 residues. Per germline, CDR1 MGHRA and CDR2 YSYEKL.

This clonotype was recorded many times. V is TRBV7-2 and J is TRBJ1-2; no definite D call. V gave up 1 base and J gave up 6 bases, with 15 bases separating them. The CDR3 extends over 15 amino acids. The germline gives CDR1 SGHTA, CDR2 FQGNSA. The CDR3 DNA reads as TGTGCCAGCAGCTTAGGGCCCCCGGGGTCCCATGGCTACACCTTC. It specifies CASSLGPPGSHGYTF.

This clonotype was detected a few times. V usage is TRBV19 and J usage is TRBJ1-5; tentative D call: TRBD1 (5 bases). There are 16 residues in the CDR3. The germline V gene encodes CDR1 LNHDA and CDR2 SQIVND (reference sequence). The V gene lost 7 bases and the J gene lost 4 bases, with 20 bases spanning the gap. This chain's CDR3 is CASTPIRGKGNQPQHF. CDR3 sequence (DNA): TGTGCCAGTACCCCGATTAGGGGAAAAGGGAATCAGCCCCAGCATTTT.

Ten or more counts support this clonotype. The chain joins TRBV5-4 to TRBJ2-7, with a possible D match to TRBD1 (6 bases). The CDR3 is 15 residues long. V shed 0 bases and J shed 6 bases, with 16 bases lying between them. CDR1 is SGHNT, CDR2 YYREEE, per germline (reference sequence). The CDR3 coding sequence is TGTGCCAGCAGCTTGGCCAGGGGCCGGCCGGGCGAGCAGTACTTC. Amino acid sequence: CASSLARGRPGEQYF.

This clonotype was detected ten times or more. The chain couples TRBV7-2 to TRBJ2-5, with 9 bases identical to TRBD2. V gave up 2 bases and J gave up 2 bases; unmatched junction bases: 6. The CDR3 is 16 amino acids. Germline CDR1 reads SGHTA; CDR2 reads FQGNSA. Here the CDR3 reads CASSLFSGRGQETQYF. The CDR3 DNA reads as TGTGCCAGCAGCTTATTTAGCGGGAGAGGTCAAGAGACCCAGTACTTC.

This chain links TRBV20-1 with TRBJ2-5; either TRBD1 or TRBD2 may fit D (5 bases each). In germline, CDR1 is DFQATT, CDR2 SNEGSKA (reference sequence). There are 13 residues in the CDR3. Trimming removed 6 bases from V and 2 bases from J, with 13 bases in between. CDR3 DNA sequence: TGCAGTGCCATCCGGGACCCTCAAGAGACCCAGTACTTC. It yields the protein CSAIRDPQETQYF.

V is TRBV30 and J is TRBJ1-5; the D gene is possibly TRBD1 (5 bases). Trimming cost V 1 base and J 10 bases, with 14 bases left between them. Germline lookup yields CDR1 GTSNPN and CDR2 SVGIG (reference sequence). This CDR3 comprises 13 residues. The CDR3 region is CAWSGPGDPPQHF. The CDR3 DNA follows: TGTGCCTGGAGTGGCCCGGGGGACCCACCCCAGCATTTT.

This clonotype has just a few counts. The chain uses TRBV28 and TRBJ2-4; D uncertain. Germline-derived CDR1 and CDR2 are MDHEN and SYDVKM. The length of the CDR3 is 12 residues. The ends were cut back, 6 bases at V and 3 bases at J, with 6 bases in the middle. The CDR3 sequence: CASRDRKNIQYF. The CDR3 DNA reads TGTGCCAGCAGGGACCGCAAAAACATTCAGTACTTC.

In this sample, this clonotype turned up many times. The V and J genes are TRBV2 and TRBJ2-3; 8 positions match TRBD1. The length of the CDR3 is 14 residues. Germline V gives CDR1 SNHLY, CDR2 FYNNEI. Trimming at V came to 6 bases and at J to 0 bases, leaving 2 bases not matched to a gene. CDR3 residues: CASRQGASTDTQYF. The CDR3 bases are TGTGCCAGCAGGCAGGGGGCTAGCACAGATACGCAGTATTTT.

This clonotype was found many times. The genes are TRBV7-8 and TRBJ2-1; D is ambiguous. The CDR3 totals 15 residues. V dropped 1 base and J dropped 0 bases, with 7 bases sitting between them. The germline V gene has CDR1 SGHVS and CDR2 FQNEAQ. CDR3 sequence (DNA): TGTGCCAGCAGCTTAGGGACCCACTCCTACAATGAGCAGTTCTTC. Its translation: CASSLGTHSYNEQFF.